This T cell receptor beta chain stems from a study of shared clonotypes between healthy human individuals. Whole-study context: Donors had three CD4 naive, three CD4 memory, two CD8 naive and one CD8 memory plate apiece.

Splitting of each subset's genomic DNA was done evenly across several immunoSEQ plates. Assay used: immunoSEQ multiplex PCR; TCRdb lists only in-frame clones, some missing. Among some 680,000 clones listed, 73% were seen once. Findings and limits, study-wide: When naive CD4 clonotypes were compared across a handful of donors, 4% to 5.5% were shared.

This clone was observed a single time. Its antigen remains unknown. V was cut by 0 bases and J by 6 bases, with 14 bases left in between. This CDR3 has 15 residues. The V gene's germline CDR1 is SGHTS and CDR2 YDEGEE. The clonotype comes from a woman aged 30 to 39 in good health. Sequenced input: memory CD4+ T cells sorted from blood. Subset indicated: CD45RA-negative fraction. The chain is built from TRBV5-8 and TRBJ2-3, with D uncertain. The CDR3 nucleotides are TGTGCCAGCAGCTTGGCAGGTTATTTTGCGGATACGCAGTATTTT. Residues: CASSLAGYFADTQYF.